Following are 12 T cell receptor beta chains from one sample sequenced in a study of blood T cell repertoires in COVID-19. Assay: immunoSEQ multiplex PCR; the TCRdb copy retains only in-frame clones and omits some. The top ten hold over 4% of the sample, which has about 120,000 clones, 80% to 90% seen once. Sequencing used peripheral blood. The receptors were sampled from a woman between 45 and 65 years old with acute or convalescent COVID-19.

The genes are TRBV28 and TRBJ2-3; 9 bases fit TRBD2. V was clipped by 5 bases and J by 2 bases; unmatched bases: 8. Germline values: CDR1 MDHEN, CDR2 SYDVKM. The CDR3 is 16 residues long. This CDR3 reads CASSTEGLAVTDTQYF. CDR3 nucleotides: TGTGCCAGCAGTACAGAGGGACTAGCAGTCACAGATACGCAGTATTTT.

The chain combines TRBV5-4 with TRBJ2-7; no clear D. The germline gives CDR1 SGHNT, CDR2 YYREEE (reference sequence). Deletions cut 0 bases from V and 4 bases from J, with 11 bases between. The CDR3 runs to 14 residues. CDR3 coding DNA: TGTGCCAGCAGCTTGGAGTCGGCAGGATACGAGCAGTACTTC. This translates into CASSLESAGYEQYF.

The rearrangement uses TRBV7-2 and TRBJ1-2, with a possible D match to TRBD1 (5 bases). V gave up 5 bases and J gave up 4 bases, with 11 bases separating them. Per germline, CDR1 SGHTA and CDR2 FQGNSA. The CDR3 is made up of 13 amino acids. The CDR3 DNA follows: TGTGCCAGCAGCGCGGGGGGACGCTATGGCTACACCTTC. As protein: CASSAGGRYGYTF.

This chain links TRBV25-1 with TRBJ2-1; possibly TRBD2 for D (7 bases). This CDR3 spans 14 amino acids. V shed 4 bases and J shed 7 bases, with 14 bases lying between them. Per the germline V gene, CDR1 is MGHDK and CDR2 is SYGVNS. CDR3 in DNA: TGTGCCAGCAGTGGCGGGGGCAGGGTGAATGAGCAGTTCTTC. Its translation is CASSGGGRVNEQFF. Variable domain in full (rest from reference TRBV25-1 and TRBJ2-1): EADIYQTPRYLVIGTGKKITLECSQTMGHDKMYWYQQDPGMELHLIHYSYGVNSTEKGDLSSESTVSRIRTEHFPLTLESARPSHTSQYLCASSGGGRVNEQFFGPGTRLTVL.

V is TRBV24-1 and J is TRBJ2-5; D is possibly TRBD1 (6 bases). Germline CDR1 reads KGHDR; CDR2 reads SFDVKD. V lost 1 base and J 5 bases, leaving 13 bases between the germline ends. The CDR3 consists of 15 residues. CDR3 DNA sequence: TGTGCCACCAGTGATTTCGACAGGACCAAGGAGACCCAGTACTTC. It translates to CATSDFDRTKETQYF.

The rearrangement links TRBV14 to TRBJ2-6; D gene ambiguous. The CDR3 is 15 residues long. Trimming removed 2 bases from V and 2 bases from J, with 7 bases in between. Per germline, CDR1 SGHDN and CDR2 FVKESK. In DNA form, the CDR3 reads TGTGCCAGCAGCCAACAACTGGCTGGGGCCAACGTCCTGACTTTC. It is translated as CASSQQLAGANVLTF.

This chain links TRBV27 with TRBJ2-1; 11 nucleotides align to TRBD2. The V segment lost 4 bases and the J segment 8 bases; nucleotides outside the gene matches: 13. There are 17 residues in the CDR3. Germline CDR1 MNHEY, CDR2 SMNVEV (reference sequence). CDR3 loop: CASSSTFTSGSSDEQFF. CDR3 nucleotides: TGTGCCAGCAGTTCCACTTTTACTAGCGGGAGTAGCGATGAGCAGTTCTTC.

This clone was seen a handful of times. This rearrangement joins TRBV2 to TRBJ1-1; D is ambiguous. The length of the CDR3 is 13 residues. V lost 6 bases, J lost 2 bases, and 10 bases lay in between. CDR1 is SNHLY and CDR2 is FYNNEI in the germline V gene. The CDR3 sequence is CASRTYSNTEAFF. Here the CDR3 DNA reads TGTGCCAGCAGAACGTACAGCAACACTGAAGCTTTCTTT.

A word on this clone: This sample includes further DNA sequences coding for the same CDR3. The chain uses TRBV27 and TRBJ1-2, with unresolved D. Germline V gives CDR1 MNHEY, CDR2 SMNVEV (reference sequence). Trimming took off 4 bases at V and 4 bases at J, with 7 bases between the two ends. The CDR3 is 12 amino acids. The CDR3, as DNA: TGTGCCAGCAGTTCCGGCGGCTATGGCTACACCTTC. This translates into CASSSGGYGYTF.

The chain is built from TRBV18 and TRBJ1-6; 8 bases align to TRBD1. V was pared by 2 bases and J by 5 bases, with 5 bases of the junction left unmatched. This CDR3 contains 16 residues. CDR1 is KGHSH, CDR2 LQKENI, per germline. The DNA of the CDR3 is TGTGCCAGCTCACCAGTACAGGGGGGCGATAATTCACCCCTCCACTTT. Translating it yields CASSPVQGGDNSPLHF. Complete variable domain (other parts from reference TRBV18 and TRBJ1-6): NAGVMQNPRHLVRRRGQEARLRCSPMKGHSHVYWYRQLPEEGLKFMVYLQKENIIDESGMPKERFSAEFPKEGPSILRIQQVVRGDSAAYFCASSPVQGGDNSPLHFGNGTRLTVT.

The chain is built from TRBV21-1 and TRBJ1-2. TRBV21-1 is designated a pseudogene. This CDR3 contains 13 residues. The chain's CDR3 is CASSLLINYGYTF. The CDR3 DNA sequence: TGTGCCAGCAGCCTTTTAATTAACTATGGCTACACCTTC.

This clone appeared once. This chain uses TRBV11-2 with TRBJ1-5, with a weak D call TRBD1 (5 bases). The germline V gene encodes CDR1 SGHAT and CDR2 FQNNGV. Between the trimmed V and J ends, which lost 2 bases and 8 bases, there was a span of 10 bases. CDR3 length: 13 amino acids. The CDR3 DNA reads as TGTGCCAGCAGCTTATCAGGGTTCGAGCCCCAGCATTTT. It yields the protein CASSLSGFEPQHF.